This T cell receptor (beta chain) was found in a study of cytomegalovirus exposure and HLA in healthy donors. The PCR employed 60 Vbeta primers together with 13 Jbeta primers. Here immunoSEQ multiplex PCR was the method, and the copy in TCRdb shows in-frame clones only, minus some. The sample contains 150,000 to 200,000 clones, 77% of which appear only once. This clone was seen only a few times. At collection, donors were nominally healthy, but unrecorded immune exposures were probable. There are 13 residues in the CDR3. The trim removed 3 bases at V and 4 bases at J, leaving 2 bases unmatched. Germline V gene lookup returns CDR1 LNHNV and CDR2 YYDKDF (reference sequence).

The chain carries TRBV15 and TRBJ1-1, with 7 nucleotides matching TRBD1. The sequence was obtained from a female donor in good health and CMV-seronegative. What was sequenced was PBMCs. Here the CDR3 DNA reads TGTGCCACCAGCAGGCCAGGGGGCACTGAAGCTTTCTTT. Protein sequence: CATSRPGGTEAFF.